The T cell receptor (beta chain) described here comes from a study of T cell responses to AZD1222 COVID-19 vaccine. Assay used: immunoSEQ multiplex PCR; TCRdb lists only in-frame clones, some missing. Found here are 110,000 to 150,000 clones, approximately 90% of them singletons; the top ten hold 1.5% to 2%. Findings and caveats of the study: Spike-specific TCR breadth and depth grew following two AZD1222 doses. At 160-218 and 743-854, vaccine-associated CD4 TCRs were dominant, and they spanned spike.

In the case of this clone: As yet, its antigen is unknown.

The sample in question was peripheral blood, obtained on day 0 of AZD1222 vaccination. The origin of this receptor is an adult in good health.

This chain's CDR3 is CASSQGTGGTEAFF. The CDR3 nucleotides read TGTGCCAGCAGCCAAGGGACAGGGGGAACTGAAGCTTTCTTT. The rearrangement links TRBV14 to TRBJ1-1, with 10 bases fitting TRBD1. Germline V CDR1 and CDR2: SGHDN, FVKESK. Trimming took 1 base from V and 5 from J; bases not matched to a gene: 1. The CDR3 length is 14 residues.